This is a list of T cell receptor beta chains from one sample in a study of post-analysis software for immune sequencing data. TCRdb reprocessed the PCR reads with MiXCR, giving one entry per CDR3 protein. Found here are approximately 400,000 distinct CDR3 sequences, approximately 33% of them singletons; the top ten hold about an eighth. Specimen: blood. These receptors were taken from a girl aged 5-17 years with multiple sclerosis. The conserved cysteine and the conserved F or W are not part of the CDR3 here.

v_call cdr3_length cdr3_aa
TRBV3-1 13 ASSQDPGKTYEQY
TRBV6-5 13 ASSRRGNGANVLT
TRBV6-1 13 ASNPTRGRNYGYT
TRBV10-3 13 AISASGPKNQPQH
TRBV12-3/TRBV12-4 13 ASSFNGGNTGELF
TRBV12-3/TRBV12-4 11 ASSWMREGEQF
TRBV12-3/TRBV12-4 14 ASTEGTGAEYYGYT
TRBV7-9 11 ASSRVSNTEAF
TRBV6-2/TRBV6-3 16 ASSSTGAVASGANVLT
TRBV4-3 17 ASSRDRLAGGITTYEQY
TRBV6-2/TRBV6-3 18 ASSYSTGVLAGPSYNEQF
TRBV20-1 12 SATGLAGPYEQY
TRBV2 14 ASRDPGQGGSGELF
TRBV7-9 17 ASSFHSSGGAGGTDTQY
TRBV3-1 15 ASSLKGSGGWMEAQY
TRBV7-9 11 ASSFYRVGEQY
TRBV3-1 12 ASSTGTGTEKLF
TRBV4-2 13 ASSQDGSGGGEQF
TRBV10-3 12 AISAGQGAYEQY
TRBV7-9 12 ASSSIRQTSPLH
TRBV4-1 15 ASSHPLAGEVRDTQY
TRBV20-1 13 SASGGRWARNEQY
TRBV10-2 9 ATSGANVLT
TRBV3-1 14 ASSHFGPGGNQPQH
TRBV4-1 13 ASSPVGQTGGGYT
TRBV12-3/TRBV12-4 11 ASSFTNQETQY
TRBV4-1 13 ASSQFQGSTDTQY
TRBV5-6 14 ASSLAGTGWNYSYT
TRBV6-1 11 AGSERQNYGYT
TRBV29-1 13 SVEGGTGQEETQY
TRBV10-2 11 ASSGGEYSPLH
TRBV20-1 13 SANKGSTINEKLF
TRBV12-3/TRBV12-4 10 ASSWGGPRAF
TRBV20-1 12 SAGKTGVTKEQY
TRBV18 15 ASSHSNYRDDNTEAF
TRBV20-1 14 SARALSGLREPTQY
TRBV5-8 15 ASILPGQGAGQETQY
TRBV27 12 ASSSQGAGTEAF
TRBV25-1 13 ASSEGNGGNNEQF
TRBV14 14 ASSQGRQGVGNIQY
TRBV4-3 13 ASSRTSGLQETQY
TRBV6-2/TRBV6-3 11 ASGGTGTYEQY
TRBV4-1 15 ASSPVPGDVSTDTQY
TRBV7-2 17 ASSSRYPGLAQGGETQY
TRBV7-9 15 ASSLNPGWRSYNEQF
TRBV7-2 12 ASSPSGLTDTQY